The next 21 T cell receptor beta chains were all read from a single sample in a study of T cell responses to AZD1222 COVID-19 vaccine. TCRdb's copy holds only in-frame clones and misses some; the assay was immunoSEQ multiplex PCR. This sample has 100,000 to 150,000 clones, with more than 85% found just once. The sample in question was peripheral blood, obtained on day 0 of MenACWY control vaccination. These receptors originate from an adult in good health.

This chain joins TRBV5-1 and TRBJ2-1; 9 bases are a match to TRBD2. V dropped 4 bases and J dropped 4; count of bases not matched to a gene: 6. Germline V gene lookup returns CDR1 SGHRS and CDR2 YFSETQ. This CDR3 has 15 amino acids. CDR3 residues: CASSPPTSGYNEQFF. For the CDR3, the DNA is TGCGCCAGCAGCCCTCCGACTAGCGGATACAATGAGCAGTTCTTC.

The CDR3 DNA is TGTGCCAGCAGCTTTGGTGGAGGTGCTTCAACCGGGGAGCTGTTTTTT. Protein product: CASSFGGGASTGELFF. This sequence joins TRBV11-3 and TRBJ2-2; TRBD2 is a possible D gene (5 bases). Trimming left V 3 bases short and J 5 bases short, with 16 bases between. This CDR3 has 16 amino acids. Germline V CDR1 and CDR2: SGHNT, YENEEA.

This CDR3 reads CASSQVEREVRYEQYF. CDR3 nucleotides: TGTGCCAGCAGCCAAGTTGAGCGGGAGGTTCGCTACGAGCAGTACTTC. J is TRBJ2-7 and V is TRBV4-2, with TRBD2 identical over 9 bases. Germline CDR1 reads LGHNA; CDR2 reads YNFKEQ. Germline trimming cut 1 base from V and 3 bases from J; bases unmatched to any gene: 7. This CDR3 is 16 amino acids long.

The V gene is TRBV30, the J gene TRBJ2-7, with 12 bases matching TRBD2. The germline CDR1 and CDR2 sequences are GTSNPN and SVGIG (reference sequence). This CDR3 spans 16 amino acids. After removal of 3 bases from V and 9 bases from J, the junction contained 15 bases not matched to a gene. CDR3 sequence (DNA): TGTGCCTGGAGGCTAGCGGGAGGGCCTTATATTAGCGTGCAGTACTTC. Translation gives CAWRLAGGPYISVQYF.

The chain employs TRBV5-1 and TRBJ2-3; 13 bases map to TRBD2. The germline gives CDR1 SGHRS, CDR2 YFSETQ. Unmatched junction bases numbered 2, after V lost 4 bases and J lost 0 bases. The CDR3 has 16 amino acids. The CDR3 protein is CASSGTSGASTDTQYF. DNA for the CDR3: TGCGCCAGCAGCGGGACTAGCGGGGCTAGCACAGATACGCAGTATTTT.

The chain carries TRBV5-4 and TRBJ2-2; D remains unclear. V was clipped by 4 bases and J by 6 bases, with 16 bases between them. Looked up from germline, CDR1 is SGHNT and CDR2 is YYREEE (reference sequence). The CDR3 consists of 15 residues. The DNA for the CDR3 is TGTGCCAGCAGCCCGTCGTTCGTTACGGCCGGGGAGCTGTTTTTT. Its protein product is CASSPSFVTAGELFF.

The chain couples TRBV20-1 to TRBJ1-2; unclear D gene. The CDR3 contains 11 residues. The V end was cut by 1 base, the J end by 8 bases, with 8 bases between. In germline, CDR1 is DFQATT, CDR2 SNEGSKA (reference sequence). The CDR3 nucleotides are TGCAGTGCTAGAGTCGAGGCGGGCTACACCTTC. Translating it yields CSARVEAGYTF.

This chain links TRBV9 with TRBJ2-3; D is ambiguous. The V gene's germline CDR1 is SGDLS and CDR2 YYNGEE. The CDR3 has 14 residues. Trimming took off 0 bases at V and 2 bases at J, with 7 bases between the two ends. The CDR3 DNA sequence: TGTGCCAGCAGCGTAGGGGCTCCCACAGATACGCAGTATTTT. Translating it yields CASSVGAPTDTQYF. The entire variable domain, with the rest obtained from reference TRBV9 and TRBJ2-3, is as follows: DSGVTQTPKHLITATGQRVTLRCSPRSGDLSVYWYQQSLDQGLQFLIQYYNGEERAKGNILERFSAQQFPDLHSELNLSSLELGDSALYFCASSVGAPTDTQYFGPGTRLTVL.

CDR3 DNA sequence: TGTGCCAGCAGCGATCTGGCAGCCTCAGCTAACTATGGCTACACCTTC. This codes for CASSDLAASANYGYTF. V usage is TRBV7-9 and J usage is TRBJ1-2; D remains unclear. The germline V and J ends were trimmed by 5 bases and 0 bases, with 16 bases remaining between them. The CDR3 spans 16 residues. The germline gives CDR1 SEHNR, CDR2 FQNEAQ (reference sequence).

The chain has TRBV7-6 and TRBJ1-1, with no clear D. CDR1 is SGHVS, CDR2 FNYEAQ, per germline. Trimming took off 3 bases at V and 8 bases at J, with 7 bases between the two ends. The CDR3 is made up of 11 amino acids. CDR3 region: CASSFRREAFF. CDR3 nucleotides: TGTGCCAGCAGCTTTCGAAGGGAAGCTTTCTTT.

V is TRBV4-3 and J is TRBJ2-1; the match to TRBD2 covers 10 bases. The CDR3 runs to 21 residues. Losses at the gene ends were 2 bases for V and 5 bases for J; bases not matched to a gene: 21. Germline assignment: CDR1 LGHNA and CDR2 YSLEER. The CDR3 DNA reads TGCGCCAGCAGCCAATCGCAGGGTTGGGTAGCGGGAGGCAAAACACACAATGAGCAGTTCTTC. The encoded protein is CASSQSQGWVAGGKTHNEQFF.

The V gene is TRBV7-9, the J gene TRBJ1-1; 11 nucleotides align to TRBD1. V shed 5 bases, J shed 7 bases, and the junction held 12 bases outside the gene matches. CDR1 and CDR2 from the germline V gene are SEHNR and FQNEAQ (reference sequence). This CDR3 is 16 amino acids long. CDR3 protein: CASSKGTGGIELEAFF. For the CDR3, the DNA is TGTGCCAGCAGCAAAGGGACAGGGGGGATTGAGCTTGAAGCTTTCTTT.

V and J are TRBV11-2 and TRBJ2-7; TRBD1 matches 8 bases. The V gene's germline CDR1 is SGHAT and CDR2 FQNNGV. CDR3 size: 16 residues. The J segment lost 6 bases and the V segment lost 2 bases, leaving 12 bases of the junction unmatched. CDR3 sequence (DNA): TGTGCCAGCAGCTTACCCCAGGGGGGCAGGGGGCCCGAGCAGTACTTC. This encodes CASSLPQGGRGPEQYF.

The gene calls are TRBV27 and TRBJ2-7; 14 bases fit TRBD2. The CDR3 is 17 amino acids. Looked up from germline, CDR1 is MNHEY and CDR2 is SMNVEV (reference sequence). Unmatched junction bases numbered 7, after V lost 5 bases and J lost 1 base. CDR3 region: CASSPGTSGSRSYEQYF. The CDR3 DNA is TGTGCCAGCAGTCCCGGGACTAGCGGGAGTAGGTCCTACGAGCAGTACTTC.

This chain uses TRBV27 with TRBJ1-4; no clear D gene. This CDR3 spans 15 amino acids. V shed 6 bases and J shed 7 bases, with 18 bases lying between them. The germline V gene has CDR1 MNHEY and CDR2 SMNVEV (reference sequence). DNA of the CDR3: TGTGCCAGCAGACCCGTCGCGACGGGTAGTGAAAAACTGTTTTTT. This encodes CASRPVATGSEKLFF.

The table lists this clone with a count of one. The rearrangement uses TRBV4-1 and TRBJ1-2; D is undetermined. The CDR3 is 14 residues long. Trimming stripped 0 bases from V and 3 bases from J, with 8 bases between. Looked up from germline, CDR1 is MGHRA and CDR2 is YSYEKL. The CDR3 sequence: CASSQDQPDYGYTF. The CDR3 DNA reads TGCGCCAGCAGCCAAGACCAGCCCGACTATGGCTACACCTTC.

The chain couples TRBV30 to TRBJ1-3, with TRBD1 identical over 10 bases. V lost 5 bases and J lost 4; bases outside the gene matches: 5. Germline CDR1 and CDR2: GTSNPN and SVGIG (reference sequence). The CDR3 has 14 residues. The CDR3 reads CAWGDRGRGNTIYF. CDR3 bases: TGTGCCTGGGGGGACAGGGGAAGAGGAAACACCATATATTTT.

This sequence joins TRBV10-3 and TRBJ2-2, with 12 bases identical to TRBD2. Germline values: CDR1 ENHRY, CDR2 SYGVKD. V lost 4 bases, J lost 7 bases, and 7 bases stayed unmatched. This CDR3 spans 16 amino acids. In DNA, the CDR3 is TGTGCCATCAGTGGTCGACTAGCGGGAGTTATCGGGGAGCTGTTTTTT. Translation: CAISGRLAGVIGELFF.

This sequence joins TRBV4-1 and TRBJ1-2; 11 bases agree with TRBD1. Germline trimming cut 6 bases from V and 4 bases from J; bases unmatched to any gene: 10. The CDR3 has 16 residues. Germline-derived CDR1 and CDR2 are MGHRA and YSYEKL. CDR3: CASRLERTGGTYGYTF. CDR3 coding DNA: TGCGCCAGCAGACTAGAGAGGACAGGGGGCACCTATGGCTACACCTTC.

This sequence joins TRBV9 and TRBJ2-5; D uncertain. CDR1 SGDLS and CDR2 YYNGEE come from the germline V gene. This CDR3 has 13 residues. The V end was cut by 0 bases, the J end by 2 bases, with 5 bases between. Here the CDR3 DNA reads TGTGCCAGCAGCGTAGGTCAGCAAGAGACCCAGTACTTC. This translates into CASSVGQQETQYF.

The V and J genes are TRBV10-3 and TRBJ2-3; either TRBD1 or TRBD2 may supply D (6 bases each). The germline V gene has CDR1 ENHRY and CDR2 SYGVKD. With 4 bases removed from V and 4 bases from J, the gap between germline ends came to 18 bases. This CDR3 contains 16 residues. The CDR3 DNA follows: TGTGCCATCAGTGCCCCGGGGGCTAGTGGGGCAGATACGCAGTATTTT. It codes for CAISAPGASGADTQYF.